The clone carrying this T cell receptor beta chain has a count of ten or more. This entry is derived from a study of Graves' ophthalmopathy and Graves' hyperthyroidism. TCR beta CDR3 regions were amplified from RNA transcripts. Second-round multiplex PCR followed a first-round RT-PCR using HTBI primers. TCRdb used MiXCR to reprocess the multiplex PCR reads, holding one entry per CDR3 protein. The data show about 220,000 distinct CDR3 sequences, roughly a fifth seen once. Germline V lookup: CDR1 MNHEY, CDR2 SVGAGI. Trimming stripped 6 bases from V and 7 bases from J, with 21 bases between. This CDR3 has 15 amino acids.

The clonotype comes from a woman aged 50 to 65 with Graves' ophthalmopathy. The sample was peripheral blood. This chain uses TRBV6-5 with TRBJ1-2; D might be TRBD1 (5 bases). The DNA of the CDR3 is TGTGCCAGCAGGTTGGGGGAAAGCGATGGGGCTGGCTACACCTTC. It yields the protein CASRLGESDGAGYTF.